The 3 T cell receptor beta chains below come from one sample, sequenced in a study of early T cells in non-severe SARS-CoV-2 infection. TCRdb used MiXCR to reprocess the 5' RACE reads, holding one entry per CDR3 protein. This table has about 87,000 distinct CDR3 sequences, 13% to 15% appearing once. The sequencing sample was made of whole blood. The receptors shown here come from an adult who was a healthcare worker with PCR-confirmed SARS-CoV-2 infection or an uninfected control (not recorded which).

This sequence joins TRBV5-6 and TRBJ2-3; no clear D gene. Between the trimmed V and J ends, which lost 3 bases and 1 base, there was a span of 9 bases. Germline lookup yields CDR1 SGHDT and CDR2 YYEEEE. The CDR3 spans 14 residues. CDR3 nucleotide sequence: TGTGCCAGCAGCTCCAGTAGCCGCACAGATACGCAGTATTTT. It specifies CASSSSSRTDTQYF.

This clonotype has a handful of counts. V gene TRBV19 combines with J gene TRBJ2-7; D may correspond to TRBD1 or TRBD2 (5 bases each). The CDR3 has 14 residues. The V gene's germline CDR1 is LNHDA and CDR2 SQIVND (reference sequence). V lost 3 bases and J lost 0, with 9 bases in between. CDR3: CASSIAGASYEQYF. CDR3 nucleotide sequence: TGTGCCAGTAGTATTGCCGGGGCCTCCTACGAGCAGTACTTC.

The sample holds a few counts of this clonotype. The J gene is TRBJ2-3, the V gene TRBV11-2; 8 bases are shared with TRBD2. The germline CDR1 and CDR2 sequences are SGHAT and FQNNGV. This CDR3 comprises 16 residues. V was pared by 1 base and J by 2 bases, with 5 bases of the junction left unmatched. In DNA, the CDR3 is TGTGCCAGCAGCTTAGTTAGCGGGATTTTCACAGATACGCAGTATTTT. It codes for CASSLVSGIFTDTQYF.